Below are 14 T cell receptor beta chains sequenced from a single sample in a study of OX40 agonist ivuxolimab in advanced cancers. Method: immunoSEQ multiplex PCR; TCRdb's copy keeps in-frame clones and lacks some. Among about 48,000 clones listed, 70% to 90% were seen once. Sequences were derived from CD4+ or CD8+ T cells sorted from blood, sampled in a trial of the OX40 agonist ivuxolimab. The source of these receptors is an adult with an advanced solid tumor such as melanoma, head and neck, liver or kidney cancer.

This rearrangement joins TRBV5-6 to TRBJ1-1; possibly TRBD1 for D (5 bases). In germline, CDR1 is SGHDT, CDR2 YYEEEE. This CDR3 region has 14 residues. Trimming removed 4 bases from V and 5 bases from J, with 15 bases in between. DNA for the CDR3: TGTGCCAGCAGCCAAGGGGCGGGTTCGACTGAAGCTTTCTTT. This encodes CASSQGAGSTEAFF.

The rearrangement uses TRBV4-1 and TRBJ1-5, with D unresolved. The CDR3 extends over 14 amino acids. CDR1 MGHRA and CDR2 YSYEKL come from the germline V gene. V lost 1 base and J 4 bases, leaving 8 bases between the germline ends. CDR3 nucleotides: TGCGCCAGCAGCCAAGTCACAGAGAATCAGCCCCAGCATTTT. Translated: CASSQVTENQPQHF.

V is TRBV11-2 and J is TRBJ1-5, with a weak D call TRBD1 (6 bases). The CDR3 is 15 residues long. V lost 5 bases and J 7 bases, leaving 18 bases between the germline ends. Germline CDR1 reads SGHAT; CDR2 reads FQNNGV. The CDR3 nucleotides are TGTGCCAGCAGCCTTAGGACAGATGTTATGCAGCCCCAGCATTTT. This codes for CASSLRTDVMQPQHF.

The chain carries TRBV5-6 and TRBJ2-7; no firm D call. The V gene lost 2 bases and the J gene lost 0 bases, with 12 bases spanning the gap. The CDR3 loop spans 15 amino acids. The germline V gene has CDR1 SGHDT and CDR2 YYEEEE. CDR3 nucleotide sequence: TGTGCCAGCAGCTTTCAGGTGGCGAGCTCCTACGAGCAGTACTTC. Translating it yields CASSFQVASSYEQYF. Full variable domain (missing parts from reference TRBV5-6 and TRBJ2-7): DAGVTQSPTHLIKTRGQQVTLRCSPKSGHDTVSWYQQALGQGPQFIFQYYEEEERQRGNFPDRFSGHQFPNYSSELNVNALLLGDSALYLCASSFQVASSYEQYFGPGTRLTVT.

This chain connects TRBV21-1 to TRBJ1-1; the table names TRBD1, a call not compared with the DNA. TRBV21-1 is noted as a pseudogene. The CDR3 extends over 17 amino acids. CDR3 nucleotides: TGTGCCAGCAGCCAACAAACAGGGGGCTTGGGGAACACTGAAGCTTTCTTT. Protein sequence: CASSQQTGGLGNTEAFF.

The V and J genes are TRBV6-1 and TRBJ2-7; D is unclear. Germline lookup yields CDR1 MNHNS and CDR2 SASEGT. Trimming left V 3 bases short and J 7 bases short, with 13 bases between. The CDR3 has 13 residues. The CDR3 coding sequence is TGTGCCAGCAGTGACACCGCCTTAGGGGAGCAGTACTTC. This codes for CASSDTALGEQYF.

The CDR3 here is CASSVSGGYNSPLHF. The CDR3 coding sequence is TGTGCCAGCAGCGTATCAGGGGGATATAATTCACCCCTCCACTTT. The gene calls are TRBV9 and TRBJ1-6; TRBD1 matches 7 bases. This CDR3 has 15 residues. Looked up from germline, CDR1 is SGDLS and CDR2 is YYNGEE. J was trimmed by 4 bases and V by 1 base; bases with no gene match: 2.

J is TRBJ2-7 and V is TRBV7-2; TRBD2 might be the D (5 bases). The CDR3 totals 15 residues. The germline V and J ends were trimmed by 1 base and 3 bases, with 13 bases remaining between them. Germline lookup yields CDR1 SGHTA and CDR2 FQGNSA. DNA for the CDR3: TGTGCCAGCAGCTTAGTGCGGGCGGATTACTACGAGCAGTACTTC. Residues: CASSLVRADYYEQYF.

CDR3 sequence (DNA): TGTGCCAGCAGCTTAGTTGGGGGTGGCTACACCTTC. Translating it yields CASSLVGGGYTF. The V gene is TRBV7-9, the J gene TRBJ1-2; perhaps TRBD1 as D (5 bases). V was cut by 1 base and J by 7 bases, with 7 bases left in between. CDR3 length equals 12 residues. The germline CDR1 and CDR2 sequences are SEHNR and FQNEAQ (reference sequence).

The V and J genes are TRBV11-2 and TRBJ2-7; no clear D. Germline V CDR1 and CDR2: SGHAT, FQNNGV. The CDR3 contains 13 residues. Between the trimmed V and J ends, which lost 3 bases and 1 base, there was a span of 7 bases. Here the CDR3 DNA reads TGTGCCAGCAGCTTGGCAGAGTCCTACGAGCAGTACTTC. Translating gives CASSLAESYEQYF.

The V and J genes are TRBV4-1 and TRBJ2-5; 11 bases align to TRBD2. The CDR3 runs 14 residues. Germline V gene sequence: CDR1 MGHRA, CDR2 YSYEKL. Trimming at V came to 6 bases and at J to 4 bases, leaving 4 bases not matched to a gene. Written as DNA, the CDR3 is TGCGCCAGCAGTAGCGGGGGGGCGGGAGAGACCCAGTACTTC. Translation gives CASSSGGAGETQYF.

J is TRBJ2-5 and V is TRBV7-2, with D possibly being TRBD2 (5 bases). The CDR3 sequence is 14 residues long. Trimming took off 5 bases at V and 2 bases at J, with 12 bases between the two ends. Germline CDR1 is SGHTA and CDR2 is FQGNSA. CDR3 coding DNA: TGTGCCAGCAGCCCACTAGTCGGACAAGAGACCCAGTACTTC. Protein: CASSPLVGQETQYF.

The chain employs TRBV28 and TRBJ1-3; the D is unclear. The CDR3 has 16 amino acids. Germline CDR1 and CDR2: MDHEN and SYDVKM. V was trimmed by 5 bases and J by 0 bases, leaving 14 bases between them. The CDR3, as DNA: TGTGCCAGCAGTCTGGGCCAACTTCGCTCTGGAAACACCATATATTTT. Translated: CASSLGQLRSGNTIYF.

This clone was seen a single time. This chain uses TRBV9 with TRBJ1-2; 8 nucleotides match TRBD1. The V gene's germline CDR1 is SGDLS and CDR2 YYNGEE. V lost 6 bases and J lost 4; bases outside the gene matches: 8. The CDR3 runs 14 residues. Here the CDR3 reads CASNHPGQGYGYTF. As DNA, the CDR3 is TGTGCCAGCAACCATCCAGGACAGGGCTATGGCTACACCTTC.